This T cell receptor (beta chain) was profiled in a study of shared clonotypes between healthy human individuals. For the study at large: The cohort comprised a couple of women and a few men. Their ages spanned 18 to 49 years. Overall study results and limits: Non-shared clonotypes were found to have lower generation probabilities than the clonotypes that were shared by all four of the sorted-subset donors. Limited genetic and exposure-history diversity came from having few donors.

About this clone itself: What it binds is not known.

CD45RO-negative CD8 cells positively selected for CCR7 made up the naive population, which excluded terminally differentiated effector memory CD45RA+ cells. All of the donors resided in Nashville, Tennessee, and each was a Caucasian adult. Profiled with immunoSEQ multiplex PCR; TCRdb holds only in-frame clones, not every one. This repertoire shows approximately 2,000,000 clones, around 93% found once; its top ten account for approximately 1.7%. V lost 6 bases, J lost 2 bases, and 14 bases lay in between. Germline CDR1 reads MNHEY; CDR2 reads SVGAGI. This CDR3 is built from 14 residues. The chain links TRBV6-5 to TRBJ2-7; D may be TRBD2 (6 bases). Sequenced: naive CD8+ T cells from PBMCs. The clonotype originates from a man younger than 35 in good health. Some clones in this sample may be carry-over from other donors' samples. The CDR3 DNA sequence: TGTGCCAGCAGCCTCGGGGGTTTTACCTACGAGCAGTACTTC. This encodes CASSLGGFTYEQYF.